Sequencing of this TCR beta chain was carried out in a study of T cell repertoires in cytomegalovirus infection. Background on the study: Indications came from public TCR beta signatures; they pointed to CMV infection and to a matching HLA type.

V lost 5 bases, J lost 15 bases, and 20 bases lay in between. There are 14 residues in the CDR3. Germline-derived CDR1 and CDR2 are MNHEY and SMNVEV (reference sequence). MiXCR, run by TCRdb on the reads, gives a single entry per CDR3 protein. The table records roughly 990,000 distinct CDR3 sequences, about a third of them present only once. A few counts support this clonotype. Antigen: not known. General study points: Cumulative frequency (of public TCR beta family members) identified carriers of CMV plus the relevant HLA. Ex vivo, HLA-C-restricted CMV-specific TCR beta clonotypes prevailed over the rest of the response.

The sequence was collected from a human donor in good health (CMV status not recorded). Some clones in this sample may be carry-over from other donors' samples. The sequencing used cultured CD8+ T cells from PBMCs, collected from culture after CMV antigen stimulation. V gene TRBV27 combines with J gene TRBJ1-6, with D tentatively TRBD1 (5 bases). The CDR3 spells CASSQGTASSSLHF. The CDR3 nucleotides read TGTGCCAGCAGTCAAGGGACGGCTTCTTCTAGCCTCCACTTT.